This T cell receptor (beta chain) was sequenced during a study of control samples from healthy donors and cancer patients. CDR3 length: 16 amino acids. Germline CDR1 is MDHEN and CDR2 is SYDVKM. V was shortened by 6 bases and J by 5 bases, with 23 bases between the two germline ends. Using immunoSEQ multiplex PCR, the repertoire was profiled, and TCRdb retains in-frame clones only, with some absent. This table has about 51,000 clones, 88% appearing once. The chain recombines TRBV28 with TRBJ2-7; D unclear. The sequencing input was PBMCs. This receptor was obtained from a man aged 45-60 years with head and neck cancer. CDR3 bases: TGTGCCAGCAGCCTCTATAAACTCCTAGGACGAAACGAGCAGTACTTC. Amino acid sequence: CASSLYKLLGRNEQYF.